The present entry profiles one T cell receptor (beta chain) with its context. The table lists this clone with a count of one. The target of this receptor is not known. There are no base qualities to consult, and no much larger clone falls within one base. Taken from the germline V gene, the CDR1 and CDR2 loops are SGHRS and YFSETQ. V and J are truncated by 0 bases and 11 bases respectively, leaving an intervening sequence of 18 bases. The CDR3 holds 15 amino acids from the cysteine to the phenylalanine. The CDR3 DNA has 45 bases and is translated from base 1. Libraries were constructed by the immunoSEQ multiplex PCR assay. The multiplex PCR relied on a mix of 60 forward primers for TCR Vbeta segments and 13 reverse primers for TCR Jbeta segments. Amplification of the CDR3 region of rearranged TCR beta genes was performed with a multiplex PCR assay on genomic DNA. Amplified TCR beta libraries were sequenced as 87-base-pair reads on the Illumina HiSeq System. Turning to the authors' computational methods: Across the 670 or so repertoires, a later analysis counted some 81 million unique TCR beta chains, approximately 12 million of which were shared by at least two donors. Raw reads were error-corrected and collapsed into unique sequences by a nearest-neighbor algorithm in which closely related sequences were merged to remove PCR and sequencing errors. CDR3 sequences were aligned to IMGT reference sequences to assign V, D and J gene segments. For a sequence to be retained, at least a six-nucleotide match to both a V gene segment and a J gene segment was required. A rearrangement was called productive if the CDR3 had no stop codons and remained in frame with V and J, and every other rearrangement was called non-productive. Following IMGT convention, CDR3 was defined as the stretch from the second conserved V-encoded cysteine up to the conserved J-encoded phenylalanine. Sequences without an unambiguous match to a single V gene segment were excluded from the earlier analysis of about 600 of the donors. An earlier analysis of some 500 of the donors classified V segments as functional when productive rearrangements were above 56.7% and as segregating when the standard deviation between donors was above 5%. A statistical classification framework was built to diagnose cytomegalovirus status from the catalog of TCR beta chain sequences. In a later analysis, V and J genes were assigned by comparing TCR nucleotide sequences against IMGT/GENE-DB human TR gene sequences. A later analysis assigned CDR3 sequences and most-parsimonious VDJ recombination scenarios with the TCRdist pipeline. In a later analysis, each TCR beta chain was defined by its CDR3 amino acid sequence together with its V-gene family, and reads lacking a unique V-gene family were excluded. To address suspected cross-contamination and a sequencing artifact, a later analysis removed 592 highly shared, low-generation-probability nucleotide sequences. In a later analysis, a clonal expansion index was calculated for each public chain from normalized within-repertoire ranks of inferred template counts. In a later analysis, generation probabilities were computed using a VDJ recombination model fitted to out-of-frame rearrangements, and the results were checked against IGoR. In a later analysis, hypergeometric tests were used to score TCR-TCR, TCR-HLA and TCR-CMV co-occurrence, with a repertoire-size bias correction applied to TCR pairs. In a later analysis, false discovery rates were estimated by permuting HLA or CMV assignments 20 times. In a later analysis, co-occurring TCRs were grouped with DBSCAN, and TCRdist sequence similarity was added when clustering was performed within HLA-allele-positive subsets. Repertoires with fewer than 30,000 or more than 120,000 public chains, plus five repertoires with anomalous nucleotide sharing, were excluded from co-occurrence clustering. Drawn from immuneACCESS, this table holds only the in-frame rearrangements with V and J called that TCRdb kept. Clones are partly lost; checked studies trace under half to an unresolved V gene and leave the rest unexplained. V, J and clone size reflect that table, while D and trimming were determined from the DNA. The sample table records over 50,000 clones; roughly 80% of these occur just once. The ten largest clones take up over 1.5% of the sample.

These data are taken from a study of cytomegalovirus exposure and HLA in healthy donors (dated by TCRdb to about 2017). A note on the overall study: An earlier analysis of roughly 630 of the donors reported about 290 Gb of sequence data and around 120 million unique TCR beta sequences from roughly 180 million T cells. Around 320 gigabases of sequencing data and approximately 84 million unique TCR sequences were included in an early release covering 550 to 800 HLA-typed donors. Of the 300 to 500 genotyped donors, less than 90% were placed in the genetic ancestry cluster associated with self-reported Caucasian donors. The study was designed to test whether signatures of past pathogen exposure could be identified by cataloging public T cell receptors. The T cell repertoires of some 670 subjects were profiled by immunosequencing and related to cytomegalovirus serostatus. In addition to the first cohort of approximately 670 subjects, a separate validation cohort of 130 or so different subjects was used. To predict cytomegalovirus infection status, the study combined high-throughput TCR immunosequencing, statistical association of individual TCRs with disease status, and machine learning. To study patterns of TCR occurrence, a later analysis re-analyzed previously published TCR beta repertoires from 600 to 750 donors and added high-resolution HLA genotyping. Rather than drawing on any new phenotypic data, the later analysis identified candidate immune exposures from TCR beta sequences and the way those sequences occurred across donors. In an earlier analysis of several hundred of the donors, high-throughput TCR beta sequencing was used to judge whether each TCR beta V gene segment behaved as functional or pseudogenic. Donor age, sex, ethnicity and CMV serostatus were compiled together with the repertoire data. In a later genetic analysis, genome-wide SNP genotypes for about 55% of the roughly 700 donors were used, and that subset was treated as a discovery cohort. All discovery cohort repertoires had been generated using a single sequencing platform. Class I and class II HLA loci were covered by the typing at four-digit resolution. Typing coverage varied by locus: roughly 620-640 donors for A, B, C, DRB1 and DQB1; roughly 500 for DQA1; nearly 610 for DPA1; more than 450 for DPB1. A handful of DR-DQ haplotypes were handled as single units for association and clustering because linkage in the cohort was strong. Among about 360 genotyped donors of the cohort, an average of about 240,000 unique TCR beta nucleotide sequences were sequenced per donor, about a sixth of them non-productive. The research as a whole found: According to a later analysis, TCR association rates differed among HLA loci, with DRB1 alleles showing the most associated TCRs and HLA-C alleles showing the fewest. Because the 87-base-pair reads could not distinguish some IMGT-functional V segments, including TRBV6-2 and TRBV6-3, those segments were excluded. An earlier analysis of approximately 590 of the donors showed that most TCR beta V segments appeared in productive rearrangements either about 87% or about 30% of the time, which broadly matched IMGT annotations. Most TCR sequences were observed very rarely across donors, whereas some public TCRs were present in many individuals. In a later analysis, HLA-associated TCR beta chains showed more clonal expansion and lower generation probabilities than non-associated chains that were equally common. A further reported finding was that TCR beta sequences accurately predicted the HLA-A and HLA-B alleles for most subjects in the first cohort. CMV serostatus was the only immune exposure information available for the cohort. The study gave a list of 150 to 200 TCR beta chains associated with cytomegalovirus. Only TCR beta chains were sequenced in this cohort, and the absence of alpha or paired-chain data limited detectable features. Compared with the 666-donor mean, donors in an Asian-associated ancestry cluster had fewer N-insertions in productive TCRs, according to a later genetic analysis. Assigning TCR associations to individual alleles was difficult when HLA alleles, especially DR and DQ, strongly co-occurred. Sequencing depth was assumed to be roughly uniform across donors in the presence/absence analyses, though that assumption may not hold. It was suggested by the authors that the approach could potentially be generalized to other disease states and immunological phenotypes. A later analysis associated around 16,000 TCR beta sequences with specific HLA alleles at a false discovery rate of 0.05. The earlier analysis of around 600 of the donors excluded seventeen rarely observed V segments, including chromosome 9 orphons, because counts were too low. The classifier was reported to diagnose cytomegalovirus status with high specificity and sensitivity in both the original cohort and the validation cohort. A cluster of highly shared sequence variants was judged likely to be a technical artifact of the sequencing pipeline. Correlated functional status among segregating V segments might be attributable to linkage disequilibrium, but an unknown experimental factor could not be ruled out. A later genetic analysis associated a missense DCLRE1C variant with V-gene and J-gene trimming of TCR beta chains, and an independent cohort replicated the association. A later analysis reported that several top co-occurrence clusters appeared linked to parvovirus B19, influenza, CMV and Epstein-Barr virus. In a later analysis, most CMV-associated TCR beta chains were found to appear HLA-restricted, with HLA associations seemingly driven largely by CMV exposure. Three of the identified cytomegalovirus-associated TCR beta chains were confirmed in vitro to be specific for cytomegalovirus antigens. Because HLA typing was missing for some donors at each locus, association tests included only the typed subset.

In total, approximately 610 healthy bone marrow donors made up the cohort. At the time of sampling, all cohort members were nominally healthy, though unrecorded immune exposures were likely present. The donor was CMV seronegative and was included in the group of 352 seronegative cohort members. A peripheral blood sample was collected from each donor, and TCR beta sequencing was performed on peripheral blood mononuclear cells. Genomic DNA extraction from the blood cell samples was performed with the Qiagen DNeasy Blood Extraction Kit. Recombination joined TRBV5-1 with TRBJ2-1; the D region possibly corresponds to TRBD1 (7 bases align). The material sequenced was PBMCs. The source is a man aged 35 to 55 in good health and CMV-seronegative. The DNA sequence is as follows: TGCGCCAGCAGCTTGGTCGCAGGGGGGCAATCTAAGCAGTTCTTC. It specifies CASSLVAGGQSKQFF.